This note documents a single TCR beta chain sequence. Its antigen is currently unknown. Germline CDR1 SNHLY, CDR2 FYNNEI. V was clipped by 2 bases and J by 6 bases; unmatched bases: 4. CDR3 length equals 13 residues. Primers: 60 Vbeta forward and 13 Jbeta reverse. Assay used: immunoSEQ multiplex PCR; TCRdb lists only in-frame clones, some missing. The data contain 90,000 to 140,000 clones, 75% of them singletons. Healthy individuals who donated bone marrow served as the donors. This record comes from a study of cytomegalovirus exposure and HLA in healthy donors. Findings and caveats of the study: Accounts indicate the classifier identified cytomegalovirus status with strong specificity and sensitivity.

Sequencing was done on a sample of PBMCs. The V and J genes are TRBV2 and TRBJ2-7; TRBD2 aligns across 7 bases. The TCR originated in a man aged 35 to 55 in good health and CMV-seronegative. This CDR3 reads CASSEREVTEQYF. CDR3 nucleotide sequence: TGTGCCAGCAGTGAACGGGAGGTGACCGAGCAGTACTTC.